Shown below are 27 T cell receptor beta chains from a single sample sequenced in a study of tumor-infiltrating lymphocytes in primary liver carcinoma. Researchers generated TCR beta cDNA from about 500 ng of total RNA, relying on a constant-region primer. Modified slightly, ARM-PCR produced TCR beta libraries over three nested multiplex PCR rounds. TRBV1-TRBV30 forward primers and a C-beta reverse primer were used in the first two PCR rounds, which each ran for nine to ten cycles. TCRdb re-analysed the multiplex PCR reads in MiXCR, keeping a single row per CDR3 protein. Of around 330,000 distinct CDR3 sequences listed, 55% to 65% were seen once; the top ten hold roughly 8.6%. Both blood RNA, taken from unsorted whole blood, and germline DNA were extracted. Material for sequencing was peripheral blood. Source of these receptors: a man aged 40-55 years with primary liver carcinoma and hepatitis B virus infection.

Of note for this clonotype: Mismatch with germline at one junction end may stem from a read error. The chain is built from TRBV6-1 and TRBJ2-7; D is unresolved. Germline V gives CDR1 MNHNS, CDR2 SASEGT. The CDR3 has 14 amino acids. In nucleotides, the CDR3 is TGTGTCAGCAGTGAAGATGGCCTTAGCAACGAGCAGTACTTC. Protein product: CVSSEDGLSNEQYF.

With regard to this clonotype: Just one base apart from a much larger clone, this may be a read error. The V call is TRBV12-3 or TRBV12-4, the J call TRBJ2-2; D gene ambiguous. This CDR3 region has 15 residues. CDR3: CTSSPAGRDTGELFF. Here the CDR3 DNA reads TGTACCAGCAGCCCGGCAGGAAGGGACACCGGGGAGCTGTTTTTT.

The CDR3 spells CARSPMDRDQETQYF. The CDR3 DNA reads as TGTGCCAGGAGCCCGATGGACAGGGACCAAGAGACCCAGTACTTC. The chain carries TRBV7-9 and TRBJ2-5; 8 nucleotides agree with TRBD1. Germline V lookup: CDR1 SEHNR, CDR2 FQNEAQ (reference sequence). V dropped 9 bases and J dropped 0; count of bases not matched to a gene: 9. This CDR3 has 15 residues.

This chain uses TRBV28 with TRBJ2-3, with unresolved D. The ends were cut back, 3 bases at V and 4 bases at J, with 14 bases in the middle. Germline CDR1 and CDR2: MDHEN and SYDVKM. CDR3 length: 15 residues. CDR3 in DNA: TGTGCCAGCAGTTTCGGACGTGGGCTTTCAGATACGCAGTATTTT. This gives the protein CASSFGRGLSDTQYF.

The chain links TRBV5-5 to TRBJ1-5; no definite D call. The V end lost 0 bases, the J end lost 0 bases, and 4 bases lay between the germline ends. The CDR3 sequence is 14 residues long. The germline gives CDR1 SGHKS, CDR2 YYEKEE (reference sequence). CDR3 loop: CASSLAVSNQPQHF. In nucleotides, the CDR3 is TGTGCCAGCAGCTTGGCAGTTAGCAATCAGCCCCAGCATTTT.

The CDR3 DNA follows: TGTGCCACCAGTGGCGACATGACAGGCGAAGCTTTCTTT. Translating gives CATSGDMTGEAFF. The chain uses TRBV24-1 and TRBJ1-1; possibly TRBD1 for D (6 bases). Trimming took off 5 bases at V and 8 bases at J, with 14 bases between the two ends. The CDR3 is made up of 13 amino acids. Germline assignment: CDR1 KGHDR and CDR2 SFDVKD.

This clonotype was recorded once. This could be a read error, since a much larger clone is one nucleotide away. The CDR3 DNA reads TGTGCCAGCAGCTTAGGGGGCGGGGGGAGCGATGAGCAGTTCTTC. This translates into CASSLGGGGSDEQFF. The chain joins TRBV7-8 to TRBJ2-1, with TRBD2 matching over 8 bases. This CDR3 contains 15 residues. After removal of 1 base from V and 8 bases from J, the junction contained 7 bases not matched to a gene. Per the germline V gene, CDR1 is SGHVS and CDR2 is FQNEAQ.

This CDR3 is CASSWVDSGVYNVQFF. The CDR3 DNA is TGTGCCAGCAGTTGGGTGGACAGCGGGGTATACAATGTGCAATTCTTC. This chain uses TRBV6-2 or TRBV6-3 with TRBJ2-1; TRBD2 is a possible D gene (7 bases). Trimming removed 4 bases at V and 16 bases at J, with 29 bases between. The CDR3 has 16 residues. Germline V CDR1 and CDR2: MNHEY, SVGEGT.

The chain links TRBV5-6 to TRBJ2-1, with D possibly being TRBD1 (6 bases). The CDR3 loop spans 14 amino acids. V dropped 6 bases and J dropped 2 bases, with 12 bases sitting between them. Germline V CDR1 and CDR2: SGHDT, YYEEEE. CDR3 loop: CASNARDTYNEQFF. The DNA for the CDR3 is TGTGCCAGCAACGCCCGGGACACCTACAATGAGCAGTTCTTC.

As for this clonotype: One junction end does not reproduce the germline sequence, and a read error may be involved. This chain links TRBV5-1 with TRBJ1-2; D unresolved. Germline V CDR1 and CDR2: SGHRS, YFSETQ. The CDR3 runs to 14 residues. The CDR3 nucleotides read TGCGCCAGCAGCTTGGGGGAACCGGACTATGGCTGCACCTTC. Encoded protein: CASSLGEPDYGCTF.

Comment on this clonotype: The junction differs from germline at one of its ends, possibly a read error. The J gene is TRBJ2-2, the V gene TRBV6-1, with TRBD2 matching 7 bases. CDR1 is MNHNS and CDR2 is SASEGT in the germline V gene. The length of the CDR3 is 13 residues. The CDR3 loop is CAGSGTNTGELFF. The CDR3 region has the DNA TGTGCCGGCAGCGGGACGAACACCGGGGAGCTGTTTTTC.

Comments on this clonotype: Given a much more abundant clone one base away, this may be a read error. The genes are TRBV6-5 and TRBJ2-1; 8 bases agree with TRBD1. The germline V gene has CDR1 MNHEY and CDR2 SVGAGI. The length of the CDR3 is 15 residues. The CDR3 loop is CASSYSGQVYNERFF. The CDR3 DNA follows: TGTGCCAGCAGTTACTCGGGACAGGTGTACAATGAGCGGTTCTTC.

Comment on this clonotype: A junction end diverges from the germline sequence, so it may reflect a read error. V is TRBV7-9 and J is TRBJ1-1; D is unresolved. This CDR3 is built from 17 residues. Germline-derived CDR1 and CDR2 are SEHNR and FQNEAQ (reference sequence). This CDR3 reads CVSSGRAGVSENTEAFF. CDR3 sequence (DNA): TGTGTCAGCAGCGGTCGGGCAGGAGTAAGTGAGAACACTGAAGCTTTCTTT.

This clonotype was counted many times. This chain joins TRBV6-6 and TRBJ1-2, with 11 bases lining up with TRBD1. Germline V gene lookup returns CDR1 MNHNY and CDR2 SVGAGI (reference sequence). The CDR3 covers 15 residues. V lost 0 bases to trimming and J lost 4 bases; unmatched junction nucleotides: 1. CDR3 loop: CASSYSGTGGYGYTF. The CDR3 bases are TGTGCCAGCAGTTACTCGGGGACAGGGGGCTATGGCTACACCTTC.

Comment on this clonotype: A read error is possible here, since a much larger clone lies one base away. V and J are TRBV29-1 and TRBJ2-3; the D is unclear. The V and J ends lost 3 bases and 6 bases respectively, with 10 bases between them. CDR1 is SQVTM, CDR2 ANQGSEA, per germline. The CDR3 is 12 residues long. The CDR3 DNA is TGCAGCGTTGATAACTACGCTGATACGCAGTATTTT. This encodes CSVDNYADTQYF.

This chain joins TRBV30 and TRBJ2-5; D ambiguous. Germline V CDR1 and CDR2: GTSNPN, SVGIG (reference sequence). Deletions cut 0 bases from V and 0 bases from J, with 8 bases between. The CDR3 covers 14 residues. This CDR3 reads CAWSVRSNQETQYF. CDR3 nucleotides: TGTGCCTGGAGTGTACGGTCCAACCAAGAGACCCAGTACTTC. The whole variable domain, remainder taken from reference TRBV30 and TRBJ2-5, is SQTIHQWPATLVQPVGSPLSLECTVEGTSNPNLYWYRQAAGRGLQLLFYSVGIGQISSEVPQNLSASRPQDRQFILSSKKLLLSDSGFYLCAWSVRSNQETQYFGPGTRLLVL.

A single count supports this clonotype. Germline and junction disagree at one end, which may indicate a read error. The genes are TRBV4-2 and TRBJ2-2, with D tentatively TRBD1 or TRBD2 (5 bases each). There are 14 residues in the CDR3. Looked up from germline, CDR1 is LGHNA and CDR2 is YNFKEQ. Here the CDR3 reads CASRQVVGAGELFF. The CDR3 region has the DNA TGTGCCAGCCGCCAAGTCGTGGGGGCCGGGGAGCTGTTTTTT.

A remark on this clonotype: One end of the junction does not line up with germline, which may come from a read error. The rearrangement uses TRBV7-9 and TRBJ1-1; a possible D gene is TRBD1 (5 bases). The CDR3 consists of 13 residues. Germline V lookup: CDR1 SEHNR, CDR2 FQNEAQ (reference sequence). The CDR3 region has the DNA TGTGCCAGGAGCTTTACAGGGAACACTGAAGCTTTCTTT. Translated: CARSFTGNTEAFF.

This clonotype appeared many times. This chain uses TRBV6-2 or TRBV6-3 with TRBJ2-7; TRBD2 agrees at 9 bases. CDR3 length equals 13 residues. J lost 3 bases, V lost 4 bases, and 1 base had no gene match. Germline V lookup: CDR1 MNHEY, CDR2 SVGEGT. This chain's CDR3 is CASSSSGNYEQYF. The CDR3 coding sequence is TGTGCCAGCAGTTCTAGCGGGAACTACGAGCAGTACTTC.

The genes are TRBV6-5 and TRBJ2-6; TRBD2 agrees at 8 bases. This CDR3 comprises 16 residues. The germline CDR1 and CDR2 sequences are MNHEY and SVGAGI. The V gene end was trimmed by 2 bases and the J gene end by 6 bases; junction bases not matched to a gene: 6. The CDR3 loop reads CASSYTGGGEANVLTF. The CDR3 coding sequence is TGTGCCAGCAGTTACACGGGGGGGGGAGAGGCCAACGTCCTGACTTTC.

This clonotype appeared a few times. This rearrangement joins TRBV5-8 to TRBJ2-3; TRBD2 matches 10 bases. The CDR3 consists of 15 residues. The germline V gene encodes CDR1 SGHTS and CDR2 YDEGEE. J gave up 3 bases and V 4 bases, and 5 bases lay outside the gene matches. The CDR3 coding sequence is TGTGCCAGCAGCCTAGGACTAGCGGATACAGATACGCAGTATTTT. This codes for CASSLGLADTDTQYF.

This chain joins TRBV28 and TRBJ2-3; TRBD2 aligns across 8 bases. CDR1 and CDR2 (germline): MDHEN, SYDVKM. The CDR3 loop spans 14 amino acids. V lost 10 bases to trimming and J lost 5 bases; unmatched junction nucleotides: 11. The CDR3 bases are TGTGCCACCAATCAAGCGGGAGTGGTAGATACGCAGTATTTT. Residues: CATNQAGVVDTQYF.

Concerning this clonotype itself: The junction differs from germline at one of its ends, possibly a read error. The rearrangement links TRBV12-3 or TRBV12-4 to TRBJ2-7; 8 bases match TRBD1. The CDR3 contains 13 residues. The CDR3 here is CASSPRGLYGQYF. The DNA of the CDR3 is TGCGCCAGCAGCCCCAGGGGGCTATACGGGCAGTACTTC.

CDR3 nucleotide sequence: TGCGCCAGCAGCCCTGGCAAGGGTAGCACAGATACGCAGTATTTT. It is translated as CASSPGKGSTDTQYF. The chain recombines TRBV5-1 with TRBJ2-3; no clear D. The germline gives CDR1 SGHRS, CDR2 YFSETQ. V shed 4 bases and J shed 0 bases, with 12 bases lying between them. The CDR3 is made up of 15 amino acids. Full variable domain (missing parts from reference TRBV5-1 and TRBJ2-3): KAGVTQTPRYLIKTRGQQVTLSCSPISGHRSVSWYQQTPGQGLQFLFEYFSETQRNKGNFPGRFSGRQFSNSRSEMNVSTLELGDSALYLCASSPGKGSTDTQYFGPGTRLTVL.

The chain has TRBV28 and TRBJ2-3, with 7 bases matching TRBD1. Judging by the DNA end, TRBJ1-5 fits better; the J call may be wrong. The germline CDR1 and CDR2 sequences are MDHEN and SYDVKM. This CDR3 is built from 15 residues. This CDR3 is CASSLAGGGTDTQHF. CDR3 sequence (DNA): TGTGCCAGCAGCCTAGCGGGAGGGGGCACAGATACGCAGCATTTT.

The chain recombines TRBV24-1 with TRBJ1-5; D unclear. The V and J ends lost 2 bases and 1 base respectively, with 5 bases between them. This CDR3 has 14 amino acids. Germline CDR1 reads KGHDR; CDR2 reads SFDVKD. The CDR3, as DNA: TGTGCCACCAGTGATTCTAGGAGCAATCAGCCCCAGCATTTT. Its translation: CATSDSRSNQPQHF.

In this sample, this clonotype turned up many times. This chain joins TRBV11-2 and TRBJ2-7; D gene ambiguous. V was cut by 0 bases and J by 0 bases, with 9 bases left in between. Germline-derived CDR1 and CDR2 are SGHAT and FQNNGV. The CDR3 is 15 amino acids. The CDR3 coding sequence is TGTGCCAGCAGCTTAGAGCCCCAGAGCTCCTACGAGCAGTACTTC. This translates into CASSLEPQSSYEQYF.